Below are 18 T cell receptor beta chains sequenced from a single sample in a study of blood T cell repertoires in COVID-19. Only in-frame clones appear in the TCRdb table, and some are missing; sequencing was by immunoSEQ multiplex PCR. The table lists around 30,000 clones, roughly 85% of them singletons. Material for sequencing was peripheral blood. The receptors originated from a woman aged 60-75 years with active COVID-19.

The CDR3, as DNA: TGCGCCAGCAGCCCAGGATATACAGTGACGGTACACAATGAGCAGTTCTTC. Translated, it gives CASSPGYTVTVHNEQFF. The chain uses TRBV5-1 and TRBJ2-1; D is uncertain. Trimming cost V 4 bases and J 5 bases, with 22 bases left between them. Germline values: CDR1 SGHRS, CDR2 YFSETQ. The CDR3 has 17 amino acids.

V and J are TRBV9 and TRBJ2-1; 7 bases match TRBD2. The J segment lost 0 bases and the V segment lost 0 bases, leaving 12 bases of the junction unmatched. The CDR3 spans 19 residues. Germline values: CDR1 SGDLS, CDR2 YYNGEE. The CDR3 region is CASSVASGATIVSYNEQFF. CDR3 coding DNA: TGTGCCAGCAGCGTAGCCAGCGGGGCCACCATCGTCTCCTACAATGAGCAGTTCTTC.

V is TRBV7-9 and J is TRBJ2-1, with 9 bases that match TRBD2. There are 18 residues in the CDR3. CDR1 and CDR2 (germline): SEHNR, FQNEAQ (reference sequence). With 3 bases clipped from V and 3 bases from J, the junction kept 12 bases outside the gene matches. The DNA for the CDR3 is TGTGCCAGCAGCTTCAATGCGGGAGGGCCCCCGGGCTACAATGAGCAGTTCTTC. Amino acids: CASSFNAGGPPGYNEQFF. The full variable domain, its missing parts supplied by reference TRBV7-9 and TRBJ2-1, is DTGVSQNPRHKITKRGQNVTFRCDPISEHNRLYWYRQTLGQGPEFLTYFQNEAQLEKSRLLSDRFSAERPKGSFSTLEIQRTEQGDSAMYLCASSFNAGGPPGYNEQFFGPGTRLTVL.

Judged by abundance, this clone is medium-sized (0.01 to 0.1%). The chain has TRBV30 and TRBJ2-7, with D maybe TRBD1 (6 bases). The CDR3 spans 13 residues. CDR1 and CDR2 (germline): GTSNPN, SVGIG (reference sequence). Trimming removed 0 bases from V and 3 bases from J, with 9 bases in between. The CDR3 nucleotides are TGTGCCTGGAGTGTAACAGGGCGCTACGAGCAGTACTTC. Its translation: CAWSVTGRYEQYF.

V and J are TRBV28 and TRBJ1-2; tentatively, D is TRBD1 (6 bases). CDR1 is MDHEN and CDR2 is SYDVKM in the germline V gene. V lost 8 bases and J lost 4, with 8 bases in between. The CDR3 sequence is 11 residues long. CDR3 in DNA: TGTGCCAGCGGGGGCCTCTATGGCTACACCTTC. Its protein is CASGGLYGYTF.

Here the CDR3 DNA reads TGTGCCAGCAGTCAAGGACTAATGGATTCGGATACGCAGTATTTT. It translates to CASSQGLMDSDTQYF. J is TRBJ2-3 and V is TRBV27, with D maybe TRBD2 (6 bases). The CDR3 runs to 15 residues. Germline CDR1 is MNHEY and CDR2 is SMNVEV (reference sequence). V gave up 5 bases and J gave up 6 bases, with 18 bases separating them.

The gene calls are TRBV19 and TRBJ2-1; maybe TRBD1 (6 bases). This CDR3 spans 14 amino acids. Per germline, CDR1 LNHDA and CDR2 SQIVND (reference sequence). The germline V and J ends were trimmed by 5 bases and 5 bases, with 13 bases remaining between them. The CDR3 loop reads CASSSGATHNEQFF. DNA of the CDR3: TGTGCCAGTAGTTCAGGGGCTACCCACAATGAGCAGTTCTTC.

The rearrangement uses TRBV3-1 (or the pseudogene TRBV3-2) and TRBJ2-7; the D is unclear. V was cut by 7 bases and J by 3 bases, with 4 bases left in between. Germline CDR1 and CDR2: LGHDT and YNNKEL (reference sequence). There are 10 residues in the CDR3. CDR3 amino acids: CASTFYEQYF. CDR3 nucleotides: TGTGCCAGCACCTTCTACGAGCAGTACTTC.

This chain links TRBV11-2 with TRBJ2-5, with 7 bases aligning to TRBD2. Germline CDR1 reads SGHAT; CDR2 reads FQNNGV. This CDR3 is built from 19 residues. V shed 1 base, J shed 1 base, and the junction held 15 bases outside the gene matches. The CDR3 nucleotides read TGTGCCAGCAGCTTAGTCGGGTCTCGGTGGGGACTAACCCAAGAGACCCAGTACTTC. This codes for CASSLVGSRWGLTQETQYF.

The genes are TRBV5-1 and TRBJ1-3, with D perhaps matching TRBD1 (6 bases). V lost 2 bases and J lost 0, with 9 bases in between. Germline values: CDR1 SGHRS, CDR2 YFSETQ. The CDR3 is made up of 15 amino acids. The chain's CDR3 is CASSFGDNSGNTIYF. DNA of the CDR3: TGCGCCAGCAGCTTCGGGGACAACTCTGGAAACACCATATATTTT. The full variable domain, in which reference TRBV5-1 and TRBJ1-3 provide the parts outside the CDR3, is KAGVTQTPRYLIKTRGQQVTLSCSPISGHRSVSWYQQTPGQGLQFLFEYFSETQRNKGNFPGRFSGRQFSNSRSEMNVSTLELGDSALYLCASSFGDNSGNTIYFGEGSWLTVV.

The J gene is TRBJ1-2, the V gene TRBV10-3; D might be TRBD1 (5 bases). CDR3 length: 10 residues. The germline gives CDR1 ENHRY, CDR2 SYGVKD. The V gene lost 8 bases and the J gene lost 10 bases, with 11 bases spanning the gap. The CDR3 coding sequence is TGTGCCATCGGGGGAGGGGTCTACACCTTC. Translation gives CAIGGGVYTF.

The chain combines TRBV3-1 (or the pseudogene TRBV3-2) with TRBJ2-5; possible D gene TRBD2, 5 bases. This CDR3 has 15 residues. Trimming took 1 base from V and 5 from J, leaving 14 bases between them. Germline V gene data show CDR1 as LGHDT and CDR2 as YNNKEL (reference sequence). The CDR3, as DNA: TGTGCCAGCAGCCAAGTTTTGGGTGGCGGGGAGACCCAGTACTTC. This encodes CASSQVLGGGETQYF.

The chain recombines TRBV3-1 (or the pseudogene TRBV3-2) with TRBJ2-1, with a possible D match to TRBD2 (6 bases). V was clipped by 1 base and J by 7 bases, with 14 bases between them. The CDR3 contains 15 residues. Looked up from germline, CDR1 is LGHDT and CDR2 is YNNKEL (reference sequence). This chain's CDR3 is CASSQGLAFGNEQFF. The CDR3 nucleotides read TGTGCCAGCAGCCAAGGGCTAGCGTTTGGTAATGAGCAGTTCTTC.

This rearrangement joins TRBV3-1 (or the pseudogene TRBV3-2) to TRBJ2-2, with D possibly matching TRBD2 (5 bases). V dropped 4 bases and J dropped 4 bases, with 13 bases sitting between them. CDR1 is LGHDT, CDR2 YNNKEL, per germline (reference sequence). The CDR3 contains 15 residues. The CDR3 here is CASSPRVSVTGELFF. Here the CDR3 DNA reads TGTGCCAGCAGCCCGCGGGTATCGGTCACCGGGGAGCTGTTTTTT.

V and J are TRBV2 and TRBJ2-3; no reliable D call. From germline, CDR1 is SNHLY and CDR2 FYNNEI. The CDR3 is 13 amino acids. Trimming stripped 6 bases from V and 5 bases from J, with 12 bases between. CDR3 sequence: CASSRNSRDTQYF. The CDR3 DNA sequence: TGTGCCAGCAGCCGTAATTCGAGAGATACGCAGTATTTT. Full variable domain (outside the CDR3, taken from reference TRBV2 and TRBJ2-3): EPEVTQTPSHQVTQMGQEVILRCVPISNHLYFYWYRQILGQKVEFLVSFYNNEISEKSEIFDDQFSVERPDGSNFTLKIRSTKLEDSAMYFCASSRNSRDTQYFGPGTRLTVL.

A single count supports this clone. The V call is TRBV19, the J call TRBJ2-1; 10 bases agree with TRBD1. V lost 7 bases and J lost 7; bases outside the gene matches: 13. Germline CDR1 is LNHDA and CDR2 is SQIVND (reference sequence). The CDR3 sequence is 16 residues long. The CDR3 spells CASKPPGTGESNEQFF. DNA of the CDR3: TGTGCCAGTAAGCCCCCCGGGACAGGGGAGAGTAATGAGCAGTTCTTC.

This rearrangement joins TRBV19 to TRBJ1-6; no reliable D call. In germline, CDR1 is LNHDA, CDR2 SQIVND (reference sequence). The germline V and J ends were trimmed by 6 bases and 5 bases, with 11 bases remaining between them. The CDR3 runs 14 residues. The CDR3 here is CASSQRTDNSPLHF. The CDR3, as DNA: TGTGCCAGTAGCCAGAGGACTGATAATTCACCCCTCCACTTT.

This chain joins TRBV18 and TRBJ1-5; no reliable D call. The CDR3 covers 13 residues. Per germline, CDR1 KGHSH and CDR2 LQKENI. V was trimmed by 4 bases and J by 4 bases, leaving 8 bases between them. The chain's CDR3 is CASSREMNQPQHF. CDR3 coding DNA: TGTGCCAGCTCACGAGAGATGAATCAGCCCCAGCATTTT.